Below are 9 T cell receptor beta chains sequenced from a single sample in a study of cytomegalovirus exposure and HLA in healthy donors. Primers: 60 Vbeta forward and 13 Jbeta reverse. TCRdb's table, derived via immunoSEQ multiplex PCR, lists solely in-frame clones and lacks some. The repertoire consists of about 89,000 clones, with around four fifths occurring once and the leading ten covering more than 3%. What was sequenced was PBMCs. The receptor source for this set is a female donor in good health and CMV-seropositive.

The chain employs TRBV25-1 and TRBJ2-1, with TRBD2 matching over 8 bases. CDR3 size: 14 residues. Trimming cost V 2 bases and J 6 bases; bases outside gene matches: 3. Germline values: CDR1 MGHDK, CDR2 SYGVNS. Here the CDR3 DNA reads TGTGCCAGCAGTGAACCAGGGACTAGCAATGAGCAGTTCTTC. Protein: CASSEPGTSNEQFF.

V gene TRBV13 combines with J gene TRBJ2-5, with D tentatively TRBD1 (5 bases). The germline V and J ends were trimmed by 5 bases and 2 bases, with 12 bases remaining between them. This CDR3 region has 14 residues. Germline CDR1 and CDR2: PRHDT and FYEKMQ (reference sequence). As DNA, the CDR3 is TGTGCCAGCAGCCGGGCAGGGAATCAAGAGACCCAGTACTTC. Translation gives CASSRAGNQETQYF.

The rearrangement uses TRBV29-1 and TRBJ2-7; 7 positions match TRBD1. CDR1 SQVTM and CDR2 ANQGSEA come from the germline V gene. J was trimmed by 3 bases and V by 8 bases; bases with no gene match: 19. CDR3 length equals 16 residues. CDR3 nucleotides: TGCAGCCCTAACCGATGGGATAGACAGGGCCACTACGAGCAGTACTTC. Amino acid sequence: CSPNRWDRQGHYEQYF.

The chain has TRBV28 and TRBJ2-3, with 9 bases that match TRBD2. The V and J ends lost 5 bases and 4 bases, in that order; junction bases with no gene match: 4. The CDR3 totals 14 residues. The germline gives CDR1 MDHEN, CDR2 SYDVKM. CDR3 DNA: TGTGCCAGCAGTACCGGGACTAGCCCAGATACGCAGTATTTT. This translates into CASSTGTSPDTQYF. Full variable domain (outside the CDR3, taken from reference TRBV28 and TRBJ2-3): DVKVTQSSRYLVKRTGEKVFLECVQDMDHENMFWYRQDPGLGLRLIYFSYDVKMKEKGDIPEGYSVSREKKERFSLILESASTNQTSMYLCASSTGTSPDTQYFGPGTRLTVL.

CDR3 nucleotides: TGTGCCAGCAGCCCACCGCGGGATCCAGGCAAGGCCACTGAAGCTTTCTTT. It is translated as CASSPPRDPGKATEAFF. The chain combines TRBV7-9 with TRBJ1-1; D is ambiguous. Trimming removed 5 bases from V and 4 bases from J, with 23 bases in between. The CDR3 is made up of 17 amino acids. Looked up from germline, CDR1 is SEHNR and CDR2 is FQNEAQ (reference sequence).

The chain carries TRBV19 and TRBJ2-1; 7 bases line up with TRBD2. Per the germline V gene, CDR1 is LNHDA and CDR2 is SQIVND (reference sequence). This CDR3 spans 18 amino acids. Germline trimming cut 3 bases from V and 1 base from J; bases unmatched to any gene: 12. The CDR3 loop is CASSMRGSGTGSYNEQFF. The CDR3 bases are TGTGCCAGTAGTATGCGCGGGAGCGGCACAGGATCCTACAATGAGCAGTTCTTC.

The chain links TRBV13 to TRBJ1-4, with D uncertain. Germline-derived CDR1 and CDR2 are PRHDT and FYEKMQ (reference sequence). The CDR3 is made up of 16 amino acids. Between the trimmed V and J ends, which lost 4 bases and 0 bases, there was a span of 12 bases. This CDR3 reads CASSSGRDATNEKLFF. For the CDR3, the DNA is TGTGCCAGCAGCTCCGGGCGGGATGCAACTAATGAAAAACTGTTTTTT. The full variable domain, with the rest looked up from reference TRBV13 and TRBJ1-4, is AAGVIQSPRHLIKEKRETATLKCYPIPRHDTVYWYQQGPGQDPQFLISFYEKMQSDKGSIPDRFSAQQFSDYHSELNMSSLELGDSALYFCASSSGRDATNEKLFFGSGTQLSVL.

The rearrangement joins TRBV6-4 to TRBJ1-1; unclear D gene. CDR3 length: 13 residues. V was shortened by 3 bases and J by 2 bases, with 7 bases between the two germline ends. The germline V gene has CDR1 MRHNA and CDR2 SNTAGT. The CDR3 reads CASSEEKNTEAFF. In DNA form, the CDR3 reads TGTGCCAGCAGTGAGGAGAAAAACACTGAAGCTTTCTTT.

The gene calls are TRBV4-1 and TRBJ2-7; 8 positions match TRBD1. This CDR3 spans 14 amino acids. Trimming took 4 bases from V and 2 from J; bases not matched to a gene: 4. CDR1 is MGHRA, CDR2 YSYEKL, per germline. The CDR3 nucleotides read TGCGCCAGCAGCCTCTTGACAGGGGCCTACGAGCAGTACTTC. This gives the protein CASSLLTGAYEQYF.